The T cell receptor (beta chain) described here comes from a study of T cell responses to AZD1222 COVID-19 vaccine. The protocol was immunoSEQ multiplex PCR, while the TCRdb copy is restricted to in-frame clones and leaves out a portion. The sample consists of 90,000 to 150,000 clones, 75% to 90% of them appearing once. Regarding this clone: Its antigen is unknown.

Study-level findings and limits: Clonal diversity was possibly underestimated, and the donors were mostly white British, with more females. Increases in Spike-specific TCR breadth and depth were seen after two AZD1222 doses.

This clonotype was sampled from an adult in good health. The sample consisted of peripheral blood, taken on day 0 of AZD1222 vaccination.

CDR3 bases: TGTGCCAGCAGCTTGTATTCAACAGGGGGCTCTAACTATGGCTACACCTTC. This gives the protein CASSLYSTGGSNYGYTF. The chain is built from TRBV5-6 and TRBJ1-2; 9 nucleotides match TRBD1. The CDR3 is 17 residues long. Germline V lookup: CDR1 SGHDT, CDR2 YYEEEE. V lost 1 base to trimming and J lost 0 bases; unmatched junction nucleotides: 7.